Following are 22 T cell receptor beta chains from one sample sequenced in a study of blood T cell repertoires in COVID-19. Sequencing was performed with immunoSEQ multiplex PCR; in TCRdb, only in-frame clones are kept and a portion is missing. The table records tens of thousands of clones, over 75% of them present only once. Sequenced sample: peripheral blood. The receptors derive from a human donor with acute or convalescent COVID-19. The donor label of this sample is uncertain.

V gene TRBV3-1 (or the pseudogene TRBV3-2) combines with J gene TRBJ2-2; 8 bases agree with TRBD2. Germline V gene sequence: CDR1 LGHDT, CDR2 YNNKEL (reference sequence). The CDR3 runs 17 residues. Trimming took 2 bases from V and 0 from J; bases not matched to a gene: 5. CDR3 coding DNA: TGTGCCAGCAGCCAACGGGGGGGATGGGCGAACACCGGGGAGCTGTTTTTT. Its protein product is CASSQRGGWANTGELFF.

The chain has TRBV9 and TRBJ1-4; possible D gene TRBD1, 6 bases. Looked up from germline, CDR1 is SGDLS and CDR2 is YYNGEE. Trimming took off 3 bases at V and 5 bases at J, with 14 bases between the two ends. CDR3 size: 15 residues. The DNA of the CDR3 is TGTGCCAGCAGCGCCCAGGACAGTTCAAATGAAAAACTGTTTTTT. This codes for CASSAQDSSNEKLFF.

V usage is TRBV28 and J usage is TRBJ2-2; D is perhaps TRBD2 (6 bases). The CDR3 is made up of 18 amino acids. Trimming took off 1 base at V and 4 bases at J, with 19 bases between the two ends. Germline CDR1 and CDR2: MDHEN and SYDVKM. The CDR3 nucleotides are TGTGCCAGCAGTTTATATGGGGGGACCCGAGTACTCACCGGGGAGCTGTTTTTT. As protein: CASSLYGGTRVLTGELFF.

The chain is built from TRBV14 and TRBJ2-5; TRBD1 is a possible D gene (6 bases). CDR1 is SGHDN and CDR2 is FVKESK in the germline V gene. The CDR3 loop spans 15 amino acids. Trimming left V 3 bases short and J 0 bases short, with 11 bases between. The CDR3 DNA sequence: TGTGCCAGCAGCCACGCTGACAGGTACCAAGAGACCCAGTACTTC. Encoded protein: CASSHADRYQETQYF.

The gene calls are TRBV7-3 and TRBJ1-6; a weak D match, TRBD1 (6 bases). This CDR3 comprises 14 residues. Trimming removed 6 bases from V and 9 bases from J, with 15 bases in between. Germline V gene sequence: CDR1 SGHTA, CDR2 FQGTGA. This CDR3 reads CASSTGTKGSPLHF. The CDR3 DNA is TGTGCCAGCAGTACCGGGACAAAGGGTTCACCCCTCCACTTT.

CDR3 sequence (DNA): TGTGCCAGCAGCCCCCGGGAGGGAGATCCCAATCAGCCCCAGCATTTT. Translating gives CASSPREGDPNQPQHF. The gene calls are TRBV5-8 and TRBJ1-5; D uncertain. V was shortened by 4 bases and J by 3 bases, with 17 bases between the two germline ends. Looked up from germline, CDR1 is SGHTS and CDR2 is YDEGEE. The CDR3 runs to 16 residues.

The CDR3 loop is CASSSLQGAGANVLTF. The CDR3 DNA sequence: TGTGCCAGCAGCTCTCTACAGGGGGCTGGGGCCAACGTCCTGACTTTC. The chain joins TRBV7-6 to TRBJ2-6, with 8 bases identical to TRBD1. V lost 4 bases to trimming and J lost 2 bases; unmatched junction nucleotides: 4. The germline CDR1 and CDR2 sequences are SGHVS and FNYEAQ. This CDR3 has 16 amino acids.

Here the CDR3 DNA reads TGTGCCAGCAGTTCCTTATATGGCTACACCTTC. It translates to CASSSLYGYTF. V and J are TRBV6-2 or TRBV6-3 and TRBJ1-2, with D uncertain. The CDR3 runs to 11 residues. The germline V gene encodes CDR1 MNHEY and CDR2 SVGEGT. The V and J ends lost 4 bases and 5 bases respectively, with 5 bases between them.

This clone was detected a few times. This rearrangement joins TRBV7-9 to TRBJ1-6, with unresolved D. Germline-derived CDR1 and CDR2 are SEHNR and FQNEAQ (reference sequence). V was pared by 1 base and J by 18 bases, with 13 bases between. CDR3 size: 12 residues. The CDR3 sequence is CASSLDQGRDHF. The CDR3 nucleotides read TGTGCCAGCAGCTTAGATCAAGGGAGGGACCACTTT.

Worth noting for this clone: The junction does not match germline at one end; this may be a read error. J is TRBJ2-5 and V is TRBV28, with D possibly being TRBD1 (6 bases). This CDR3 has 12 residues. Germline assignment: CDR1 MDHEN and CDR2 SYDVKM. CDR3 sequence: CASSRRQAVQDF. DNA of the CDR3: TGTGCCAGCAGCCGTCGACAGGCCGTCCAAGACTTC.

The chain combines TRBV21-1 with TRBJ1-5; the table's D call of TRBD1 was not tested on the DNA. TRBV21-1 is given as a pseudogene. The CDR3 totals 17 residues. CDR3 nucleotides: TGTGCCAGCAGCGGCAGGGGTTGCCGTTATAGCAATCAGCCCCAGCATTTT. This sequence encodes CASSGRGCRYSNQPQHF.

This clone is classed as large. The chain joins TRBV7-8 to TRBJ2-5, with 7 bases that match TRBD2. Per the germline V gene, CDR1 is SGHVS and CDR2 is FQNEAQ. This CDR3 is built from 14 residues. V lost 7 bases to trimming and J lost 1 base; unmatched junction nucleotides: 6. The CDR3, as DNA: TGTGCCAGCACCCTTGAGCGGGGCCAAGAGACCCAGTACTTC. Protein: CASTLERGQETQYF.

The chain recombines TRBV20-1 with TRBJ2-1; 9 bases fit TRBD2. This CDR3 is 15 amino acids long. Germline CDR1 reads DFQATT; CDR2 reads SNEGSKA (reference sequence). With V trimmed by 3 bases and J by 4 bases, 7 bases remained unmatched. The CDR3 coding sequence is TGCAGTGCTAGTCCCAATAGCGGGGGTTACAATGAGCAGTTCTTC. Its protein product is CSASPNSGGYNEQFF.

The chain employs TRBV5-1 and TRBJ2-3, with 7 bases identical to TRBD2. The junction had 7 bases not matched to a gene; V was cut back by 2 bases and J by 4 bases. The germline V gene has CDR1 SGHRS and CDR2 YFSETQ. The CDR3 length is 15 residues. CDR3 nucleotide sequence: TGCGCCAGCAGCTTTTCCGTAGCGGGCGCAGATACGCAGTATTTT. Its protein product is CASSFSVAGADTQYF.

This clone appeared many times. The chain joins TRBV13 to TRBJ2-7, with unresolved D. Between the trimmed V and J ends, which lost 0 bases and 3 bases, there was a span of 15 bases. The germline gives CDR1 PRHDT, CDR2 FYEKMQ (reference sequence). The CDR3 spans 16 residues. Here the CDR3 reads CASSLGPSITSYEQYF. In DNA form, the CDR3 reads TGTGCCAGCAGCTTAGGCCCTTCCATAACAAGCTACGAGCAGTACTTC.

The CDR3 reads CASSFTGANYGYTF. The DNA for the CDR3 is TGTGCCAGCAGTTTTACCGGGGCTAACTATGGCTACACCTTC. The J gene is TRBJ1-2, the V gene TRBV27; D gene unclear. Germline CDR1 and CDR2: MNHEY and SMNVEV (reference sequence). The V end lost 3 bases, the J end lost 0 bases, and 8 bases lay between the germline ends. This CDR3 comprises 14 residues.

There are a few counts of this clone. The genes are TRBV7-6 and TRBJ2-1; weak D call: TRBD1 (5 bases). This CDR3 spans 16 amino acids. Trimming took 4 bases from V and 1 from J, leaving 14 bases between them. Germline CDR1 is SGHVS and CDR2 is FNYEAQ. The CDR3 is CASSSSTAQSYNEQFF. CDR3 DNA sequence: TGTGCCAGCAGCTCTTCGACAGCCCAGTCCTACAATGAGCAGTTCTTC.

The CDR3 is CASSSSTGEAFF. Written as DNA, the CDR3 is TGTGCCAGCAGCTCGTCGACAGGTGAAGCTTTCTTT. The chain recombines TRBV7-2 with TRBJ1-1; the D gene is possibly TRBD1 (6 bases). Trimming cost V 4 bases and J 7 bases, with 10 bases left between them. The CDR3 sequence is 12 residues long. Germline lookup yields CDR1 SGHTA and CDR2 FQGNSA.

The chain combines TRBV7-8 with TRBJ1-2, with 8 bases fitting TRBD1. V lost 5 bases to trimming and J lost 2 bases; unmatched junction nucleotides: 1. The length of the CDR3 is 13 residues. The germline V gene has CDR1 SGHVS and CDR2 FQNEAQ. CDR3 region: CASSRDRNYGYTF. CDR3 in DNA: TGTGCCAGCAGCCGGGACAGGAACTATGGCTACACCTTC.

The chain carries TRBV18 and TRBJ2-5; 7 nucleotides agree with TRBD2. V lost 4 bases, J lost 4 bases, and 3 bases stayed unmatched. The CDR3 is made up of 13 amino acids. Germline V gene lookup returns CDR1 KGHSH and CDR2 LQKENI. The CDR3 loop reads CASSRGEGETQYF. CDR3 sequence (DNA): TGTGCCAGCTCACGAGGGGAGGGAGAGACCCAGTACTTC.

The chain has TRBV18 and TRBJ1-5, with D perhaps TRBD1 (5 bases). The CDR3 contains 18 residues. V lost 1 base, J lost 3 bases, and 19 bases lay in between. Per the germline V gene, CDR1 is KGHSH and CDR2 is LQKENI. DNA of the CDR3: TGTGCCAGCTCACCACTTCCCAGGGCTCCGGCCCTCAATCAGCCCCAGCATTTT. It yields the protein CASSPLPRAPALNQPQHF.

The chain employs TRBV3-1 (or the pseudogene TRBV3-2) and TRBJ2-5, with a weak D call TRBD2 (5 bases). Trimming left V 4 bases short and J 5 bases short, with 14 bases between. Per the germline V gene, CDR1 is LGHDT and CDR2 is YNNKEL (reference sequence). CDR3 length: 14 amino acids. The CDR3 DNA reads TGTGCCAGCAGCCTGAGAGGCTTAGCGGAGACCCAGTACTTC. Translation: CASSLRGLAETQYF.